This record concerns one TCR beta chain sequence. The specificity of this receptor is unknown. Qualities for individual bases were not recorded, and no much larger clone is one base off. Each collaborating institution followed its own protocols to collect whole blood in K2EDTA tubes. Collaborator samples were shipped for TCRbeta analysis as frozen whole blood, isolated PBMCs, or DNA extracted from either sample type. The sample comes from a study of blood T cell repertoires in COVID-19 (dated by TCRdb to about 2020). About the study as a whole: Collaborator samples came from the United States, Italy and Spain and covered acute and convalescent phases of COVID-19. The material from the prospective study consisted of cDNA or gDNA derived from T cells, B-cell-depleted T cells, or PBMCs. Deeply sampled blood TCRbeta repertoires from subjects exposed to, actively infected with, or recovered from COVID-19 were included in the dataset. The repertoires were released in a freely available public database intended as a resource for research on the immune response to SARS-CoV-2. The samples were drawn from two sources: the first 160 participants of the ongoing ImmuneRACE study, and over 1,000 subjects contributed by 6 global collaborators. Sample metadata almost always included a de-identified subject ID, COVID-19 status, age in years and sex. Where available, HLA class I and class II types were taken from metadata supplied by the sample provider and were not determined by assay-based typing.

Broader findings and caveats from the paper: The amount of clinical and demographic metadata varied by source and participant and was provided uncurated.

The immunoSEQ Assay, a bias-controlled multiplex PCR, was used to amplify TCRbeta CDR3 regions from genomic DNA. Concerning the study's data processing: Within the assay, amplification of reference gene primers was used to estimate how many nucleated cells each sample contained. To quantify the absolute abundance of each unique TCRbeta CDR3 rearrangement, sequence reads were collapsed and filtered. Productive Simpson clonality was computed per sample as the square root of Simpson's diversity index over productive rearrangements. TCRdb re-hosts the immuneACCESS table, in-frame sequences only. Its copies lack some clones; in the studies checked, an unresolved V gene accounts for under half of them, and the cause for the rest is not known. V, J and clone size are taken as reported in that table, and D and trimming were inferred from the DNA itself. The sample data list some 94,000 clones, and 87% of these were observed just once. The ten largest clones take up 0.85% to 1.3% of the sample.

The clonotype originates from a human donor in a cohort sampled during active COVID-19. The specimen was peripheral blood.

The CDR3 in this case is CAIQSGATDTQYF. DNA sequence: TGTGCCATCCAATCGGGAGCGACAGATACGCAGTATTTT. The chain was built from TRBV10-3 and TRBJ2-3, with a weak D call of TRBD2 (6 bases match). In the germline V gene, CDR1 corresponds to ENHRY and CDR2 to SYGVKD. There are 13 amino acids in the CDR3, from cysteine to phenylalanine inclusive. The CDR3 DNA has 39 bases and is translated from base 1. V is shortened by 8 bases, J by 3 bases, and the region joining them spans 12 bases.